The clone carrying this TCR beta chain has a handful of counts. Trimming removed 3 bases at V and 2 bases at J, with 8 bases between. Germline V lookup: CDR1 MDHEN, CDR2 SYDVKM. The CDR3 is 13 amino acids. These data originate in a study of T-cell reconstitution after alpha-beta-depleted transplantation in children. Preparation of the TCRbeta library was carried out with unique molecular identifiers. TCRdb reprocessed the PCR reads with MiXCR, giving one entry per CDR3 protein. The data show approximately 200,000 distinct CDR3 sequences, approximately 15% seen once. Sequenced material: PBMCs from the stem cell graft donor, taken from the stem cell graft. The TCR sequence derives from a human donor who donated a stem cell graft to a child with acute lymphoblastic leukemia. The rearrangement uses TRBV28 and TRBJ2-7, with D unresolved. The CDR3 loop is CASSLDPPYEQYF. The CDR3 DNA reads TGTGCCAGCAGTTTGGACCCCCCCTACGAGCAGTACTTC. The whole variable domain, remainder taken from reference TRBV28 and TRBJ2-7, is DVKVTQSSRYLVKRTGEKVFLECVQDMDHENMFWYRQDPGLGLRLIYFSYDVKMKEKGDIPEGYSVSREKKERFSLILESASTNQTSMYLCASSLDPPYEQYFGPGTRLTVT.